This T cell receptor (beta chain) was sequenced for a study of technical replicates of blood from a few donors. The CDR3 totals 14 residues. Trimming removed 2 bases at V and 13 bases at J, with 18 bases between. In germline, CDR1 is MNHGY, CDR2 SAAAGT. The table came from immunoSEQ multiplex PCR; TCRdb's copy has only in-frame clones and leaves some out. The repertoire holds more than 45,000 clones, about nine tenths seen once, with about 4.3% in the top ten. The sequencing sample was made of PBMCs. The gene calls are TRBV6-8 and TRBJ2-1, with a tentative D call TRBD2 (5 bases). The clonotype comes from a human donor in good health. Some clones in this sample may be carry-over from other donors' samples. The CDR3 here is CASSYPRTGKVQFF. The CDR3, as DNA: TGTGCCAGCAGTTACCCCCGAACGGGAAAGGTCCAGTTCTTC.